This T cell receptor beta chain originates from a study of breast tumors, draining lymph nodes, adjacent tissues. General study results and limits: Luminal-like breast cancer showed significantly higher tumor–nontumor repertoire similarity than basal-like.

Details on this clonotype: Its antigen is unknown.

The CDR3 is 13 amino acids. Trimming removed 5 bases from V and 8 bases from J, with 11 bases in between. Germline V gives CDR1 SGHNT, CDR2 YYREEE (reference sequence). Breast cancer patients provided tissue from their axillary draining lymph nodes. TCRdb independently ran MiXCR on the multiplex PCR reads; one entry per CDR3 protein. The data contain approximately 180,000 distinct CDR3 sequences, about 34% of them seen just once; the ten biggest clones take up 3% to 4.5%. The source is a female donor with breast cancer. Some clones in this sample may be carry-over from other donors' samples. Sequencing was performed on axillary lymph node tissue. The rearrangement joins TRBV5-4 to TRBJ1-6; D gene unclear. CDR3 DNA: TGTGCCAGCAGGGGTCGACTGGATTCACCCCTCCACTTT. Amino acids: CASRGRLDSPLHF.